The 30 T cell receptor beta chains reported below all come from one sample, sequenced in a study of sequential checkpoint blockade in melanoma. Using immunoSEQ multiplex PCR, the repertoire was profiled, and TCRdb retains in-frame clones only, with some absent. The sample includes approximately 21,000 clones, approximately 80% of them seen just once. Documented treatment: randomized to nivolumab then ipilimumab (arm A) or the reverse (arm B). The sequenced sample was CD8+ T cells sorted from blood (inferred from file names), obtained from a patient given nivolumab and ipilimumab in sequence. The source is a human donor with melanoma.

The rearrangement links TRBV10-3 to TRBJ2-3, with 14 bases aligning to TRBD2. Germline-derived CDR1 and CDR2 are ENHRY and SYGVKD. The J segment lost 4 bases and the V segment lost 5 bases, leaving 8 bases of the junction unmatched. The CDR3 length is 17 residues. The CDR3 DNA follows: TGTGCCATCAGTAAGAAAAGACTAGCGGGGGGGCCAGATACGCAGTATTTT. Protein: CAISKKRLAGGPDTQYF.

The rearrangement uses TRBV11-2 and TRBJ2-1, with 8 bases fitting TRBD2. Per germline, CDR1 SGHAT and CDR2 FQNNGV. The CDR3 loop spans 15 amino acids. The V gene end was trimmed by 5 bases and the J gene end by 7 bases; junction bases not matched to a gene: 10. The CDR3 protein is CASSHGTRGGNEQFF. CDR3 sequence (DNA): TGTGCCAGCAGCCATGGGACTAGGGGTGGGAATGAGCAGTTCTTC. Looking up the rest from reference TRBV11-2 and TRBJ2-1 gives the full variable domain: EAGVAQSPRYKIIEKRQSVAFWCNPISGHATLYWYQQILGQGPKLLIQFQNNGVVDDSQLPKDRFSAERLKGVDSTLKIQPAKLEDSAVYLCASSHGTRGGNEQFFGPGTRLTVL.

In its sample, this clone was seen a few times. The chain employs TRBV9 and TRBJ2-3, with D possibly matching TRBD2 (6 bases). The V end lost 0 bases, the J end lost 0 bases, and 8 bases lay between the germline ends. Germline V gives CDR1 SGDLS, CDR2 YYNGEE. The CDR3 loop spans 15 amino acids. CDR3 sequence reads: CASSVGTTSTDTQYF. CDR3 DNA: TGTGCCAGCAGCGTAGGGACTACAAGCACAGATACGCAGTATTTT.

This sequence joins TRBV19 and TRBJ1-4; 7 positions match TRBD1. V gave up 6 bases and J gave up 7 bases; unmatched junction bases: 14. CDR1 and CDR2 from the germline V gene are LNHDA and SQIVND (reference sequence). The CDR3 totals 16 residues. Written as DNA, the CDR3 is TGTGCCAGTAGGAACCACGTAGGGGGCCAGAGTGAAAAACTGTTTTTT. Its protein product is CASRNHVGGQSEKLFF. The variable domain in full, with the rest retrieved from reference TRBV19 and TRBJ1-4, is DGGITQSPKYLFRKEGQNVTLSCEQNLNHDAMYWYRQDPGQGLRLIYYSQIVNDFQKGDIAEGYSVSREKKESFPLTVTSAQKNPTAFYLCASRNHVGGQSEKLFFGSGTQLSVL.

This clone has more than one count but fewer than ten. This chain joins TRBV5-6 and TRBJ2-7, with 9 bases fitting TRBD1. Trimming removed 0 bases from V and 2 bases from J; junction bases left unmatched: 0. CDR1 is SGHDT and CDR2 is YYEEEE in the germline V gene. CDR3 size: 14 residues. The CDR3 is CASSLGQGAYEQYF. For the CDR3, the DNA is TGTGCCAGCAGCTTGGGACAGGGGGCCTACGAGCAGTACTTC.

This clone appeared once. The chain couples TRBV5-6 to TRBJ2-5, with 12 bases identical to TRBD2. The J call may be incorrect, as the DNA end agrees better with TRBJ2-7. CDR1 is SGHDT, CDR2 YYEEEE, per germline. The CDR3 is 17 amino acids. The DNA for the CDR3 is TGTGCCAGCAGCTTGTCTAGCGGGGGGGCTTTTACACACGAGCAGTACTTC. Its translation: CASSLSSGGAFTHEQYF.

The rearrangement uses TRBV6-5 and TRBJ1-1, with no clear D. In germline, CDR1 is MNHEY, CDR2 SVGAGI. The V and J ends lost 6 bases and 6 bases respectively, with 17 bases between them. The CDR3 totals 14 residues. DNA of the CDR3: TGTGCCAGCAGGACCATAGAGGGTTTTTCTGAAGCTTTCTTT. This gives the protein CASRTIEGFSEAFF.

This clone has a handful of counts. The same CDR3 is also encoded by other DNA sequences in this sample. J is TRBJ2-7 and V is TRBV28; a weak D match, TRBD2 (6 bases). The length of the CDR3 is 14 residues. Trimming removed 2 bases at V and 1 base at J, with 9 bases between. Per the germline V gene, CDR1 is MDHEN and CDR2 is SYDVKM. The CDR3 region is CASSLRAGSYEQYF. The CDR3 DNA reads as TGTGCCAGCAGTTTAAGGGCGGGATCCTACGAGCAGTACTTC. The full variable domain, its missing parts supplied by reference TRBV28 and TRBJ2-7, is DVKVTQSSRYLVKRTGEKVFLECVQDMDHENMFWYRQDPGLGLRLIYFSYDVKMKEKGDIPEGYSVSREKKERFSLILESASTNQTSMYLCASSLRAGSYEQYFGPGTRLTVT.

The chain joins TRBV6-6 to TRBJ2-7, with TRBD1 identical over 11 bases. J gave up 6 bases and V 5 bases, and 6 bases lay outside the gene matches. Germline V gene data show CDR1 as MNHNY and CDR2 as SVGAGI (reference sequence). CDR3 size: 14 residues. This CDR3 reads CASSPRTGGFEQYF. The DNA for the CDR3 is TGTGCCAGCAGTCCACGGACAGGGGGCTTCGAGCAGTACTTC.

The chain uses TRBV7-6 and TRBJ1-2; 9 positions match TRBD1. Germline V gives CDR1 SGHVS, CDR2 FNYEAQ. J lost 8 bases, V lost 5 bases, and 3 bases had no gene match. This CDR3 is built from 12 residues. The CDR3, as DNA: TGTGCCAGCAGCCTGACAGGGGGGGGCTACACCTTC. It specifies CASSLTGGGYTF.

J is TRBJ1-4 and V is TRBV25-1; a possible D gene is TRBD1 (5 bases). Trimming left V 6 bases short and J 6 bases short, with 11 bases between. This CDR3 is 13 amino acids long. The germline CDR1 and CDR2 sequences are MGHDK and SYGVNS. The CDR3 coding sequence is TGTGCCAGCAGAGACGGGGGGTATGAAAAACTGTTTTTT. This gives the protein CASRDGGYEKLFF.

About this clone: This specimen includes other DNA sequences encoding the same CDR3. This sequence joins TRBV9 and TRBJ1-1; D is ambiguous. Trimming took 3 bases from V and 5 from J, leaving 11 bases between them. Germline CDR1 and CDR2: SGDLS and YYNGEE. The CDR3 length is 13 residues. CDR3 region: CASSEGGRTEAFF. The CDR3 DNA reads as TGTGCCAGCAGCGAGGGCGGGAGGACTGAAGCTTTCTTT.

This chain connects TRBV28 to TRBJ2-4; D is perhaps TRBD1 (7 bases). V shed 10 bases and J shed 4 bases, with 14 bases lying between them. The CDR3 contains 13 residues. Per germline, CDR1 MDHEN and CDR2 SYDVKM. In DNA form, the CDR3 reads TGTGCCACCTGGGGGGACAGTAAAAACATTCAGTACTTC. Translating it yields CATWGDSKNIQYF.

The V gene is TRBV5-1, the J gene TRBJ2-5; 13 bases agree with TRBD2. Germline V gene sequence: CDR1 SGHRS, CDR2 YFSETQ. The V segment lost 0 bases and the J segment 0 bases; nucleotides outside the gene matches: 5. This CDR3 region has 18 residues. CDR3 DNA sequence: TGCGCCAGCAGCTTGGCCGGACTAGCGGGAGCGTACCAAGAGACCCAGTACTTC. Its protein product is CASSLAGLAGAYQETQYF.

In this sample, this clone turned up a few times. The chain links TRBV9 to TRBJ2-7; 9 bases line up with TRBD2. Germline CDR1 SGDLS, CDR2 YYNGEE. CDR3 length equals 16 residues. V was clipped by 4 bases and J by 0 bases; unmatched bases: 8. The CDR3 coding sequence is TGTGCCAGCAGCTCCTTAGCGGGGGACCCCTCCTACGAGCAGTACTTC. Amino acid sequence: CASSSLAGDPSYEQYF. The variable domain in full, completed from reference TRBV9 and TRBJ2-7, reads DSGVTQTPKHLITATGQRVTLRCSPRSGDLSVYWYQQSLDQGLQFLIQYYNGEERAKGNILERFSAQQFPDLHSELNLSSLELGDSALYFCASSSLAGDPSYEQYFGPGTRLTVT.

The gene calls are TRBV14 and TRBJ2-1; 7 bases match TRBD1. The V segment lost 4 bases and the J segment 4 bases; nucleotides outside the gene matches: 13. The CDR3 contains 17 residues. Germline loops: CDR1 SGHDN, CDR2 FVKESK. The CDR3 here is CASSPLLRDRVYNEQFF. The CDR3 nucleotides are TGTGCCAGCAGCCCTTTACTCCGGGACAGAGTATACAATGAGCAGTTCTTC.

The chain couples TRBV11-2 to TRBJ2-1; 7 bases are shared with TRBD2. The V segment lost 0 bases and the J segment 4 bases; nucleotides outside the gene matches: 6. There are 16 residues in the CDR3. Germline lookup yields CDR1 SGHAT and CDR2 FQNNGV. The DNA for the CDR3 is TGTGCCAGCAGCTTAGAAGGTGGGAGGGCTTACAATGAGCAGTTCTTC. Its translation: CASSLEGGRAYNEQFF.

The CDR3 spells CASSFPDAGEGSYNEQFF. CDR3 DNA sequence: TGTGCCAGCAGCTTTCCAGACGCGGGAGAGGGCTCCTACAATGAGCAGTTCTTC. The rearrangement uses TRBV7-8 and TRBJ2-1; 7 bases align to TRBD2. This CDR3 is built from 18 residues. Germline values: CDR1 SGHVS, CDR2 FQNEAQ. The J segment lost 0 bases and the V segment lost 3 bases, leaving 11 bases of the junction unmatched. The complete variable domain, with remaining parts taken from reference TRBV7-8 and TRBJ2-1, reads GAGVSQSPRYKVAKRGQDVALRCDPISGHVSLFWYQQALGQGPEFLTYFQNEAQLDKSGLPSDRFFAERPEGSVSTLKIQRTQQEDSAVYLCASSFPDAGEGSYNEQFFGPGTRLTVL.

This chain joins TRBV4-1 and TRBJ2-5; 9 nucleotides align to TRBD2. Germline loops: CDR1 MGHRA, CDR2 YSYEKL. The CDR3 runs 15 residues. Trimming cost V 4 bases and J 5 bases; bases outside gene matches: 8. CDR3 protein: CASSLSGGIRETQYF. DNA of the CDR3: TGCGCCAGCAGCCTTAGCGGGGGAATTAGGGAGACCCAGTACTTC.

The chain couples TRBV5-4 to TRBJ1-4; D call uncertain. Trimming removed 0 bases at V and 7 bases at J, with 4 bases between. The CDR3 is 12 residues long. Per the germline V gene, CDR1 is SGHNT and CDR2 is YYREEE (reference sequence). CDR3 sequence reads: CASSLAGEKLFF. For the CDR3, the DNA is TGTGCCAGCAGCTTGGCCGGTGAAAAACTGTTTTTT.

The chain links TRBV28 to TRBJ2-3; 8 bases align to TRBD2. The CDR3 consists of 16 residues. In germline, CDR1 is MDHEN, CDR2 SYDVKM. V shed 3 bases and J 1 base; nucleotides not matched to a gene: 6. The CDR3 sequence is CASSFYNGRGTDTQYF. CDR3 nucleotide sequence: TGTGCCAGCAGTTTCTACAACGGGAGGGGCACAGATACGCAGTATTTT.

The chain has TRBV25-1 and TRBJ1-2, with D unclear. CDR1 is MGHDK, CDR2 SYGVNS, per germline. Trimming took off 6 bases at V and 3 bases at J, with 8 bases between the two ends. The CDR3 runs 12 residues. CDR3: CASRDTHYGYTF. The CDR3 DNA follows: TGTGCCAGCAGAGACACGCACTATGGCTACACCTTC.

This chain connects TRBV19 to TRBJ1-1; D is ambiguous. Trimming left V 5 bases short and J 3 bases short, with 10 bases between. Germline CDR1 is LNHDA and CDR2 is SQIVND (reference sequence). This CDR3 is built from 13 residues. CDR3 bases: TGTGCCAGTAGTCCAGGATTCCACACTGAAGCTTTCTTT. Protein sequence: CASSPGFHTEAFF. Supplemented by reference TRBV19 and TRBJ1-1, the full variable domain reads DGGITQSPKYLFRKEGQNVTLSCEQNLNHDAMYWYRQDPGQGLRLIYYSQIVNDFQKGDIAEGYSVSREKKESFPLTVTSAQKNPTAFYLCASSPGFHTEAFFGQGTRLTVV.

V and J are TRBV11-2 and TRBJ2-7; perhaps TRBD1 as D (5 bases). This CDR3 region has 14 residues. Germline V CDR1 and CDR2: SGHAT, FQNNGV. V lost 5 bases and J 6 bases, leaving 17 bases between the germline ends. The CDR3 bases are TGTGCCAGCAGCCCGTCGGTGGGTAGGGGCGAGCAGTACTTC. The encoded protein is CASSPSVGRGEQYF.

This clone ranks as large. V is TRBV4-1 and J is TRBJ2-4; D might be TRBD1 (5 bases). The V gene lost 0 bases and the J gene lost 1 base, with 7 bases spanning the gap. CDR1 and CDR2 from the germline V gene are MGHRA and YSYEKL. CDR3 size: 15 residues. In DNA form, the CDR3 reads TGCGCCAGCAGCCAAGACCCAGGGGCCAAAAACATTCAGTACTTC. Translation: CASSQDPGAKNIQYF.

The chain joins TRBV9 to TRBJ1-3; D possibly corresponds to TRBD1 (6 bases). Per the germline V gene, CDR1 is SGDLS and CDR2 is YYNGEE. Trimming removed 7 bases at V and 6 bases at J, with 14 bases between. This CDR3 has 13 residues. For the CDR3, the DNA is TGTGCCAGCCGCGGGCAGGGGACAAACACCATATATTTT. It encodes CASRGQGTNTIYF. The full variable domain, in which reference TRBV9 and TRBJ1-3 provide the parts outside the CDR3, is DSGVTQTPKHLITATGQRVTLRCSPRSGDLSVYWYQQSLDQGLQFLIQYYNGEERAKGNILERFSAQQFPDLHSELNLSSLELGDSALYFCASRGQGTNTIYFGEGSWLTVV.

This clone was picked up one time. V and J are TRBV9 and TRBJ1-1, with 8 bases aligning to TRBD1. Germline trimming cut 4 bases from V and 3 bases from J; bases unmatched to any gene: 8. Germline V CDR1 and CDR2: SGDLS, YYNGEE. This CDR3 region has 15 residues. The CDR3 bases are TGTGCCAGCAGCCCCCATCGGACAGGGTACACTGAAGCTTTCTTT. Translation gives CASSPHRTGYTEAFF.

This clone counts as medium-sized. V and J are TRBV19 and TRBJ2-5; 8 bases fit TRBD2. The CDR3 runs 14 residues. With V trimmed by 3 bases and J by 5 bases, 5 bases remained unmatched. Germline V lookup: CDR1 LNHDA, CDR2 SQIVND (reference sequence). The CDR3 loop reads CASSMMASGETQYF. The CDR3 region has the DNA TGTGCCAGTAGTATGATGGCTAGCGGGGAGACCCAGTACTTC.

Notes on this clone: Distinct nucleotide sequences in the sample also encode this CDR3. Written as DNA, the CDR3 is TGTGCCAGCAGCCCTCCCGGTCAGCCCCAGCATTTT. Its protein product is CASSPPGQPQHF. The gene calls are TRBV27 and TRBJ1-5; D remains ambiguous. Between the trimmed V and J ends, which lost 6 bases and 6 bases, there was a span of 9 bases. CDR1 and CDR2 (germline): MNHEY, SMNVEV (reference sequence). The CDR3 runs 12 residues.

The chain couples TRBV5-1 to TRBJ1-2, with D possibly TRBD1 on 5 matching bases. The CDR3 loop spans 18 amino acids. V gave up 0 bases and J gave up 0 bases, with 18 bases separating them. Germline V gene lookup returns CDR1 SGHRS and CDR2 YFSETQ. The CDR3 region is CASSLAGLSFGANYGYTF. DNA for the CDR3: TGCGCCAGCAGCTTGGCGGGACTTTCCTTTGGAGCTAACTATGGCTACACCTTC.